Listed here is a single T cell receptor beta chain. Its antigen is not yet known. Per-base quality was not reported, and no clone a single base away is much larger than it. The source of the sample is a study of blood T cells in healthy people across ages (dated by TCRdb to between 2014 and 2016). Study-wide context: In model experiments, template switching captured roughly one uniquely barcoded TCR beta cDNA molecule for every two T cells. Using deep sequencing normalized with unique cDNA molecular identifiers, the study measured how TCR beta repertoire diversity changes with age. The donors were divided into four age groups: young (average roughly 15 years), middle-aged (around 37), aged (about 60) and long-lived (82). The study analyzed two additional independent replicas of 1 million unique cDNA reads from the same blood draw for two donors, one aged 18 to 30 and one aged 80 or older.

Overall study outcomes, separate from this receptor: Donor CMV infection status was unknown, potentially confounding age-related changes in expanded clonotypes. The long-lived group showed more naive CD4+ T cells, fewer expanded clones and increased TCR diversity than the aged group, suggesting age selection. Observed TCR beta diversity correlated strongly with the percentage of naive T cells measured by flow cytometry. Total diversity estimates from one million sequenced T cells were considered lower bounds and underestimates. As age increased, observed TCR beta diversity per million T cells dropped in a roughly linear way, and a significant reduction was already evident by age around 41. Because profiling used bulk unsorted PBMCs, naive and antigen-experienced compartments could not be compared conclusively.

Library creation used 5' RACE. Reads for this sample came from an Illumina HiSeq 2500. A second about 6 to 11 cycle PCR used a sample-barcoded 5' primer and a J-beta primer mix. A template-switch 5' adaptor carrying 12 random nucleotides introduced a unique molecular identifier onto each TCR beta cDNA molecule. Each sample yielded at least 2.5 million CDR3-containing paired-end reads. First-strand cDNA was synthesized from all RNA with the Mint cDNA synthesis kit, primed by a TRBC-specific oligonucleotide. Following uracil-DNA glycosylase treatment, a first 18-cycle PCR with universal primers M1SS and BC2_uni_R was performed on all cDNA. The original methods were these. For normalization, 1 million high-quality reads were randomly selected from each sample, with every read carrying a distinct molecular identifier. Instead of being binned into consensus sequences, reads with shared molecular identifiers were discarded. MiTCR, set to a Q25 quality threshold and the strictest error-elimination algorithm, was used for CDR3 identification, clonotype clustering and error correction. A nonparametric unseen species model with Euler transformation was used to estimate a lower bound on total TCR beta diversity. TCRdb reworked the public reads: Q25 trimming with fastp, MiXCR clone assembly, productive beta chains retained. Each entry merges the rows of one CDR3 protein and shows their most common DNA and genes. The V and J calls here are based on TCRdb, not the publication. This sample comprises about 780,000 distinct CDR3 sequences, roughly 24% of them detected only once. The top ten clones comprise roughly 3.1% of the sample.

Via the germline V gene, CDR1 is MNHEY and CDR2 SVGEGT. Deletion took 10 bases off V and 1 base off J, with a span of 20 bases between the germline ends. Inclusive of the bounding cysteine and phenylalanine, the CDR3 is 16 residues long. Only the CDR3 part of the read is kept: 48 bases, read in frame from the first base. The 40 or so donors, aged about 6 to 90 years, were systemically healthy Caucasian individuals from Russia. Each donor gave approximately 10 milliliters of peripheral blood, collected into EDTA-treated Vacutainer tubes. PBMCs were isolated by Ficoll-Paque density-gradient centrifugation, with at least 6 million obtained per sample. Total RNA was extracted from PBMCs with Trizol reagent, with at least 5 micrograms obtained per sample. The percentages of naive CD45RAhigh/CD27high T cells were determined by flow cytometry on a PBMC aliquot from every donor. These same data were also listed under a study on T cells of mothers and their children. The second study's authors report: The donors were nine systemically healthy Caucasian individuals, made up of three mothers and their six children. cDNA synthesis used all of the extracted RNA, with roughly 1.5 ug of RNA in each 15 ul reaction. Sample barcodes and 2-4 random nucleotides were added via the M1S primer in the second PCR. More than 8 million TCR beta CDR3 reads were obtained from each mother, and 2.5 million to 3.5 million reads were obtained from each child. TCR recombination output is similarly shaped by thymic selection in related and unrelated pairs, with a minor effect exerted by inherited differences. Related mother-child pairs always showed normalized repertoire overlap that was slightly higher than in unrelated mother-child pairs, though the difference was never significant. No persistent microchimeric T cell clones were detected, at a sensitivity of around 97 clones per million clonotypes. Deep NGS was used in the study to compare the TCR beta repertoires of mothers and children and to look for features that separate related mother-child pairs from unrelated individuals. Mothers averaged roughly 40 +/- 4 years of age and children averaged about 10 +/- 4 years. After adapter ligation was performed with NEBNext reagents, the libraries were sequenced on an Illumina HiSeq 2000 with 100+100 nt paired-end reads. To avoid cross-contamination, the mother libraries and the child libraries were prepared a month apart and sequenced in separate runs. Between roughly 450,000 and 2,200,000 distinct TCR beta clonotypes were identified per donor. Naive TCR beta clonotypes were estimated from low-frequency clonotypes matched to each donor's FACS-determined naive share, without sorting.

The sample was blood. The rearrangement joined TRBV6-2 or TRBV6-3 to TRBJ2-1; perhaps TRBD2 is the D gene, with 6 bases matching. This clonotype was sampled from a boy aged 10-17 years in good health. The DNA is TGTGCCACCAACCCCCGGCGTCTAGCGTCCTACAATGAGCAGTTCTTC. This yields the protein CATNPRRLASYNEQFF.